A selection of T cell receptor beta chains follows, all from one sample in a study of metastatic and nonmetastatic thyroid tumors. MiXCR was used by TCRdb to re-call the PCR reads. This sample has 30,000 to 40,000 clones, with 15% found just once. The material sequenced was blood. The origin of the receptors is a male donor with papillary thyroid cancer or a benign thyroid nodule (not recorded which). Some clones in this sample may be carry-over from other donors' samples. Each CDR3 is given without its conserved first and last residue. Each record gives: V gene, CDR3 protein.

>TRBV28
ASSLGDREVDTQY
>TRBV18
ASSPRQKRNNEQF
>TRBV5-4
ASSSIAKNIQY
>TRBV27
ASRSPPDSSKQF
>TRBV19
ATLPTGGLSNQPQH
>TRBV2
ASSLEGRIYGYT
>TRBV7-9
ASSLDGRGHGYT
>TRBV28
DSGPTRGPAGNTIY
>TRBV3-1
ASSLAAGSTDTQY
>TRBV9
ASSAASANEQF
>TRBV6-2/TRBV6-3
ASSARISALH
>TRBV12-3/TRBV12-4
ASSFRADSYEQY
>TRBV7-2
ASSLDAHEQF
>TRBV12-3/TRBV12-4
ASSLSGPDTQY
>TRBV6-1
ASILEGVNTEAF
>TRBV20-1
SAGRGQETQY
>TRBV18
ASSRTGGATPEAF
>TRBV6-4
ASSADSGDTSDTQY
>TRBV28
ASSLGRLKTEAF
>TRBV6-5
ASSYSSRGGYEQY
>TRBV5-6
ASSLAPGRSYEQY
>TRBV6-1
ASSEGRGFLSSYEQY
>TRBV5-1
ASSLVPGPSGNEQF
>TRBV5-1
ASSYLAGTTDTQY
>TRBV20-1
SAKGNGELF
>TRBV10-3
AISEGGGLYEQY
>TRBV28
ATENRDSTDTQY
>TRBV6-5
ASSYSTGRRGTEAF
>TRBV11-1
ASSSQSYEQY